This T cell receptor (beta chain) was sequenced during a study of blood T cell repertoires in COVID-19. About the research overall: Collection of acute and convalescent COVID-19 samples took place in the United States, Italy and Spain. PBMCs, B-cell-depleted T cells, or T cells provided the cDNA or gDNA that made up the material.

Original handling: For nucleated cells, counts were estimated from reference gene primer amplification. Some clones are missing from TCRdb's copy, which holds only in-frame ones; the method was immunoSEQ multiplex PCR. V, J and clone size were drawn from that table, and D and trimming were deduced from the DNA. The repertoire consists of some 120,000 clones, with roughly 84% occurring once and the leading ten covering 0.95% to 1.5%. V lost 6 bases, J lost 8 bases, and 7 bases stayed unmatched. Germline lookup yields CDR1 KGHSH and CDR2 LQKENI. The CDR3 has 14 residues. The sequence was collected from a woman older than 75 with acute or convalescent COVID-19. The sample taken for sequencing was peripheral blood. The rearrangement uses TRBV18 and TRBJ1-2; 12 nucleotides align to TRBD1. CDR3 protein: CASSPGTGGSGYTF. The CDR3 DNA reads TGTGCCAGCTCCCCCGGGACAGGGGGCTCGGGCTACACCTTC.